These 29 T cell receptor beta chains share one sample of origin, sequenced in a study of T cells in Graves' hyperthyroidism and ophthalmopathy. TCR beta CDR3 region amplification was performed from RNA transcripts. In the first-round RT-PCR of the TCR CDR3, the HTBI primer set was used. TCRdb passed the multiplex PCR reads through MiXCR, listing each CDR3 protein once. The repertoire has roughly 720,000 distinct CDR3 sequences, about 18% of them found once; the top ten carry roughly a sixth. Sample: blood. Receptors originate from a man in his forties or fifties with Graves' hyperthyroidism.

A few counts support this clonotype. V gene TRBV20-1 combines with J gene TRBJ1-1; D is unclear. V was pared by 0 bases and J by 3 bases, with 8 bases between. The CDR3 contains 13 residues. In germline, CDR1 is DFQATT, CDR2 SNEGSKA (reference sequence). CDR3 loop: CSARDLLYTEAFF. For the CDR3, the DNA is TGCAGTGCTAGAGACCTACTTTACACTGAAGCTTTCTTT.

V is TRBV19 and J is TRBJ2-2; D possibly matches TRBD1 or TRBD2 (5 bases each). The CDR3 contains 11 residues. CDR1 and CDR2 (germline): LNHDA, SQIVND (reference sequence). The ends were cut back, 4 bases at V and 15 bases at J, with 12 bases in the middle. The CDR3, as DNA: TGTGCCAGTAGTAGGGACCCCGCGGTGTTTTTT. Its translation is CASSRDPAVFF.

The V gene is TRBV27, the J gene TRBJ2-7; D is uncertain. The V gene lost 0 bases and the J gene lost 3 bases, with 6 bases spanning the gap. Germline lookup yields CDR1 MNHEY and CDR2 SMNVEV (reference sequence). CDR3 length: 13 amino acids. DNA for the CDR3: TGTGCCAGCAGTTTATCGGAACACTACGAGCAGTACTTC. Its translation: CASSLSEHYEQYF.

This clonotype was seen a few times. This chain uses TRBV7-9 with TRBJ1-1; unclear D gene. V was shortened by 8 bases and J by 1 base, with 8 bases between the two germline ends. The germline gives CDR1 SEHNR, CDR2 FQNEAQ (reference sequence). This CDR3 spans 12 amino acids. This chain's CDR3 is CASRIKNTEAFF. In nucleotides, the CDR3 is TGTGCCAGCCGGATAAAGAACACTGAAGCTTTCTTT. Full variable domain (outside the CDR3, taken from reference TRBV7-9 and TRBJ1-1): DTGVSQNPRHKITKRGQNVTFRCDPISEHNRLYWYRQTLGQGPEFLTYFQNEAQLEKSRLLSDRFSAERPKGSFSTLEIQRTEQGDSAMYLCASRIKNTEAFFGQGTRLTVV.

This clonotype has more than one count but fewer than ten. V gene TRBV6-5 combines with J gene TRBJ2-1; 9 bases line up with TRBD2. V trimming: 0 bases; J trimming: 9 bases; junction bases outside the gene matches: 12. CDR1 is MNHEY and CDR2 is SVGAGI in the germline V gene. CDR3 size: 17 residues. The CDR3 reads CASSYSGGGRATSEQFF. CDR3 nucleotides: TGTGCCAGCAGTTACTCCGGCGGCGGGAGGGCCACAAGTGAGCAGTTCTTC.

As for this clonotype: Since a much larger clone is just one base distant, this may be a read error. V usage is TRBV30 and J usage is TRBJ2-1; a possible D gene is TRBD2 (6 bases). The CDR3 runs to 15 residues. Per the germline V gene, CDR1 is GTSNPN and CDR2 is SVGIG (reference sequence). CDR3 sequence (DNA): TGTGCCTGGAGTGCCCGGGACTTTCATTGGGATGAGCGGTTCTTC. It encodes CAWSARDFHWDERFF.

The CDR3 sequence is CASSPIGGAENEQYF. DNA of the CDR3: TGTGCCAGCAGCCCTATTGGGGGCGCGGAAAACGAGCAGTACTTC. The rearrangement uses TRBV28 and TRBJ2-7, with a tentative D call TRBD1 (6 bases). CDR3 length: 15 amino acids. Germline-derived CDR1 and CDR2 are MDHEN and SYDVKM. V shed 6 bases and J shed 5 bases, with 20 bases lying between them.

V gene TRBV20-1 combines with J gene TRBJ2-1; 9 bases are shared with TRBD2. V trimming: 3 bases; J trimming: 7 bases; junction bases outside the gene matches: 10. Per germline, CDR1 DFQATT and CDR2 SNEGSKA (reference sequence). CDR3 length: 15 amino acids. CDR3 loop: CSASRSAGGGNEQFF. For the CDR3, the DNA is TGCAGTGCTAGTAGGTCGGCGGGAGGGGGTAATGAGCAGTTCTTC.

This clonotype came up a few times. The CDR3 DNA reads as TGTGCCAGCAGTCGGGGGACCCGGGGTAATGGCTACACCTTC. Protein sequence: CASSRGTRGNGYTF. The V gene is TRBV6-5, the J gene TRBJ1-2; D is perhaps TRBD1 (5 bases). The V end lost 5 bases, the J end lost 6 bases, and 16 bases lay between the germline ends. CDR3 length: 14 amino acids. Germline V gene lookup returns CDR1 MNHEY and CDR2 SVGAGI.

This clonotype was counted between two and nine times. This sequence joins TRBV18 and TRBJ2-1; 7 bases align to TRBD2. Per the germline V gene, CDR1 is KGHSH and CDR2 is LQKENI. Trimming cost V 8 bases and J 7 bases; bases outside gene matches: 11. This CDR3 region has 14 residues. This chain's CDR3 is CASARRGEGNEQFF. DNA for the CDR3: TGTGCCAGCGCTAGACGCGGGGAGGGGAATGAGCAGTTCTTC.

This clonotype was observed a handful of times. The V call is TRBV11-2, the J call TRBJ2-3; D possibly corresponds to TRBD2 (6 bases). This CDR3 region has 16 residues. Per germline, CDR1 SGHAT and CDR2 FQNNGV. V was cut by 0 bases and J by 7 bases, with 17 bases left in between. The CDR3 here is CASSLDWVGGTHTQYF. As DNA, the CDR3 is TGTGCCAGCAGCTTAGATTGGGTGGGAGGCACTCATACGCAGTATTTT.

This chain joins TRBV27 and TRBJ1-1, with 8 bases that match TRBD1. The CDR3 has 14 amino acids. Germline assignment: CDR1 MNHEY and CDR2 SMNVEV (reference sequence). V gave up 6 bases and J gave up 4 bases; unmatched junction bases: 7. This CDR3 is CASSFTGGPTEAFF. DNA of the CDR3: TGTGCCAGCAGCTTCACAGGGGGGCCCACTGAAGCTTTCTTT.

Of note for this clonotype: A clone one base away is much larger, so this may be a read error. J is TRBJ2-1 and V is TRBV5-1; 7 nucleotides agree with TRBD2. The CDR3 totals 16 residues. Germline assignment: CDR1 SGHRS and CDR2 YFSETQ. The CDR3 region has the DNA TGCGCCAGCAGCTTGGGAGTGGGAGGGGACTACAATGAGCACTTCTTC. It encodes CASSLGVGGDYNEHFF.

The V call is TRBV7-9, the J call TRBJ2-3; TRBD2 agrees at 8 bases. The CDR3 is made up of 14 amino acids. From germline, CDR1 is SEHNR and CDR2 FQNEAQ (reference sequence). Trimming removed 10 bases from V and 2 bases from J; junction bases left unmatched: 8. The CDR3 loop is CATQSGSNTDTQYF. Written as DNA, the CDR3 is TGTGCCACCCAGAGCGGGAGTAACACAGATACGCAGTATTTT.

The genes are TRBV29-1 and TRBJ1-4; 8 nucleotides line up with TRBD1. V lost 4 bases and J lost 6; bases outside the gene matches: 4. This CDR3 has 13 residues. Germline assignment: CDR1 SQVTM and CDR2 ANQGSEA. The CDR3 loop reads CSVVKGQDEKLFF. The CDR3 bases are TGCAGCGTTGTTAAGGGACAGGATGAAAAACTGTTTTTT.

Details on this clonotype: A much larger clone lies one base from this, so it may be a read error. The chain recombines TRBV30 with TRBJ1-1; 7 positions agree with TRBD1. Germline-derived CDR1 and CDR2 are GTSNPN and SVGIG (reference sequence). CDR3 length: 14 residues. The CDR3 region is CAWSRNRGITEASF. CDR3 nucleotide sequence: TGTGCCTGGAGTCGAAACAGGGGAATCACTGAAGCTTCCTTT.

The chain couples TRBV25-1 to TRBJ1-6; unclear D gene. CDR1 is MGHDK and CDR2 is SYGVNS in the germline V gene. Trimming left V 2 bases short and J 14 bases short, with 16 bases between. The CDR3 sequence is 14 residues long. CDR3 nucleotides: TGTGCCAGCAGTGAAAAGGCTGGAGTTGACTCCCTCCACTTT. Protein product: CASSEKAGVDSLHF.

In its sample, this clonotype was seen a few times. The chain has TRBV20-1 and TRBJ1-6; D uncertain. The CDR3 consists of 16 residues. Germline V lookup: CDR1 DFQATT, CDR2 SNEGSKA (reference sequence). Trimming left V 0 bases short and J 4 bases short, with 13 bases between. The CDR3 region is CSARDRLAGYNSPLHF. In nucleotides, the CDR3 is TGCAGTGCTAGAGATCGTCTTGCAGGATATAATTCACCCCTCCACTTT.

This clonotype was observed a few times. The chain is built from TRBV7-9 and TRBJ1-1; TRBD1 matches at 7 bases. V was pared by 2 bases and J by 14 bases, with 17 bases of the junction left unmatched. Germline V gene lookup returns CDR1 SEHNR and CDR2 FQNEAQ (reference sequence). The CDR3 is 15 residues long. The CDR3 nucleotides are TGTGCCAGCAGCTTACCGGGACAGAAGACCCACCTCTCGTTCTTT. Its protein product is CASSLPGQKTHLSFF. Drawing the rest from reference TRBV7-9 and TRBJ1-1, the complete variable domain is DTGVSQNPRHKITKRGQNVTFRCDPISEHNRLYWYRQTLGQGPEFLTYFQNEAQLEKSRLLSDRFSAERPKGSFSTLEIQRTEQGDSAMYLCASSLPGQKTHLSFFGQGTRLTVV.

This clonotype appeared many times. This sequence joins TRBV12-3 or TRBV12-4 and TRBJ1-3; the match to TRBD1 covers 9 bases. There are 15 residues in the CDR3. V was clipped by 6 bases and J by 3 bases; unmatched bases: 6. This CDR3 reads CASSPRQGVGNTIYF. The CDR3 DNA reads TGTGCCAGCAGCCCACGACAGGGGGTTGGAAACACCATATATTTT.

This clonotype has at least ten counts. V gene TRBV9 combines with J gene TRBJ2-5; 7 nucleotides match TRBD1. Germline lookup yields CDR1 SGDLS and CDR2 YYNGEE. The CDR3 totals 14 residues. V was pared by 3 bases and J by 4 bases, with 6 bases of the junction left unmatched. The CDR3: CASSAAGTAETQYF. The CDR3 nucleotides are TGTGCCAGCAGCGCCGCCGGGACAGCAGAGACCCAGTACTTC. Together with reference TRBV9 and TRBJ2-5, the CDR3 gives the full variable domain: DSGVTQTPKHLITATGQRVTLRCSPRSGDLSVYWYQQSLDQGLQFLIQYYNGEERAKGNILERFSAQQFPDLHSELNLSSLELGDSALYFCASSAAGTAETQYFGPGTRLLVL.

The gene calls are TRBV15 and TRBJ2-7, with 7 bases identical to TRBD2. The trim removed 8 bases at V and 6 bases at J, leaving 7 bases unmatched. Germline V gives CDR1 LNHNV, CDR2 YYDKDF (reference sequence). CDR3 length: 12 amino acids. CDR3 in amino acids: CATGGGFAEQYF. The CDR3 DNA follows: TGTGCCACCGGGGGAGGGTTCGCCGAGCAGTACTTC.

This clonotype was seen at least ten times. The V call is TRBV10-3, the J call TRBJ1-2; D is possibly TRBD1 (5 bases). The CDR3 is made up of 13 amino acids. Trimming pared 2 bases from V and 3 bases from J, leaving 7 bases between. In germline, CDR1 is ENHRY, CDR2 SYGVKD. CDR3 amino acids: CAISEGGDYGYTF. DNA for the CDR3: TGTGCCATCAGTGAGGGGGGAGACTATGGCTACACCTTC.

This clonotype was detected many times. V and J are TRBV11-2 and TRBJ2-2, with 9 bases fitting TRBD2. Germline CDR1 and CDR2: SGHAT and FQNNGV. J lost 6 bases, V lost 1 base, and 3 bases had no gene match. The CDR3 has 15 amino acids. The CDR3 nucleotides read TGTGCCAGCAGCTTAGTTTTAGCGGGAGCCGGGGAGCTGTTTTTT. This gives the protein CASSLVLAGAGELFF.

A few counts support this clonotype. The CDR3 DNA reads TGTGCCAGCAGCGTAGTTGGGTCTCTGAACACTGAAGCTTTCTTT. This gives the protein CASSVVGSLNTEAFF. The chain uses TRBV9 and TRBJ1-1, with no clear D. CDR1 is SGDLS and CDR2 is YYNGEE in the germline V gene. V gave up 0 bases and J gave up 0 bases, with 9 bases separating them. This CDR3 has 15 amino acids.

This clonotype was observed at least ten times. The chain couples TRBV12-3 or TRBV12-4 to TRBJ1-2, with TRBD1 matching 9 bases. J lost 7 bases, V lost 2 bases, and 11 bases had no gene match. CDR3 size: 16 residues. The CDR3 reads CASSLTPGQGRGGYTF. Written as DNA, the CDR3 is TGTGCCAGCAGTTTAACGCCCGGACAGGGGCGTGGTGGCTACACCTTC.

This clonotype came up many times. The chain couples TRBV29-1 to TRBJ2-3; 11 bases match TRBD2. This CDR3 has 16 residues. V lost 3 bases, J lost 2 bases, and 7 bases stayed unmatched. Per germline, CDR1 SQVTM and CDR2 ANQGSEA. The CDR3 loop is CSVDDWTSGHTDTQYF. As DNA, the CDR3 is TGCAGCGTTGACGATTGGACTAGCGGGCACACAGATACGCAGTATTTT.

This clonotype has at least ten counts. The CDR3 sequence is CASSLMVAANYGYTF. CDR3 DNA: TGTGCCAGCAGTTTAATGGTAGCTGCGAACTATGGCTACACCTTC. The chain has TRBV12-3 or TRBV12-4 and TRBJ1-2; D remains ambiguous. The V gene lost 2 bases and the J gene lost 2 bases, with 12 bases spanning the gap. This CDR3 is built from 15 residues.

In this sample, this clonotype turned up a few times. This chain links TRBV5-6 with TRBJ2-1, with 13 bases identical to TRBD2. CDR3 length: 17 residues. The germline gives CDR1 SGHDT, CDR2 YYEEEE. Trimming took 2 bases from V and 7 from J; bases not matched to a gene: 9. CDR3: CASSFGLAGEMGNEQFF. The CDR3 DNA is TGTGCCAGCAGCTTCGGACTAGCGGGAGAGATGGGGAATGAGCAGTTCTTC.